Shown below are 4 T cell receptor beta chains from a single sample sequenced in a study of identical twins. TCRdb called the 5' RACE reads again in MiXCR, with one record for every CDR3 protein. The sample includes about 190,000 distinct CDR3 sequences, roughly 15% of them seen just once. The data were also submitted as part of a second study, on T cells expressing NK-cell markers.

Sequencing was done on a sample of CD8+ T cells sorted from blood. The receptors were sampled from a woman between 18 and 29 years old in good health.

In this sample, this clonotype turned up a few times. The chain is built from TRBV11-2 and TRBJ1-1; D unresolved. This CDR3 is 14 amino acids long. Germline values: CDR1 SGHAT, CDR2 FQNNGV. The V end lost 1 base, the J end lost 8 bases, and 14 bases lay between the germline ends. CDR3 protein: CASSLGYSGPEAFF. The CDR3, as DNA: TGTGCCAGCAGCTTAGGCTATTCCGGGCCCGAAGCTTTCTTT.

This clonotype was observed a handful of times. The CDR3 nucleotides read TGCGCCAGCAGCCAAGGGGGAACTGCAAGCTCCTACAATGAGCAGTTCTTC. The encoded protein is CASSQGGTASSYNEQFF. The chain is built from TRBV4-3 and TRBJ2-1; D call uncertain. The germline V gene has CDR1 LGHNA and CDR2 YSLEER. Trimming removed 1 base from V and 0 bases from J, with 13 bases in between. This CDR3 is built from 17 residues.

At least ten counts were recorded for this clonotype. As DNA, the CDR3 is TGTGCCAGCAACCGACAGGGTACGGCCGGGGAGCTGTTTTTT. Amino acids: CASNRQGTAGELFF. The chain couples TRBV16 to TRBJ2-2; 7 bases fit TRBD1. Germline CDR1 is KGHSY and CDR2 is FQNENV. V shed 7 bases, J shed 6 bases, and the junction held 8 bases outside the gene matches. This CDR3 region has 14 residues. The whole variable domain, remainder taken from reference TRBV16 and TRBJ2-2, is GEEVAQTPKHLVRGEGQKAKLYCAPIKGHSYVFWYQQVLKNEFKFLISFQNENVFDETGMPKERFSAKCLPNSPCSLEIQATKLEDSAVYFCASNRQGTAGELFFGEGSRLTVL.

A few counts support this clonotype. This chain connects TRBV11-2 to TRBJ2-2; no definite D call. The CDR3 length is 12 residues. V lost 3 bases, J lost 3 bases, and 2 bases lay in between. Germline V gene sequence: CDR1 SGHAT, CDR2 FQNNGV. The CDR3 loop is CASSFDTGELFF. The CDR3 nucleotides read TGTGCCAGCAGCTTTGACACCGGGGAGCTGTTTTTT. The whole variable domain, filled in from reference TRBV11-2 and TRBJ2-2, reads EAGVAQSPRYKIIEKRQSVAFWCNPISGHATLYWYQQILGQGPKLLIQFQNNGVVDDSQLPKDRFSAERLKGVDSTLKIQPAKLEDSAVYLCASSFDTGELFFGEGSRLTVL.